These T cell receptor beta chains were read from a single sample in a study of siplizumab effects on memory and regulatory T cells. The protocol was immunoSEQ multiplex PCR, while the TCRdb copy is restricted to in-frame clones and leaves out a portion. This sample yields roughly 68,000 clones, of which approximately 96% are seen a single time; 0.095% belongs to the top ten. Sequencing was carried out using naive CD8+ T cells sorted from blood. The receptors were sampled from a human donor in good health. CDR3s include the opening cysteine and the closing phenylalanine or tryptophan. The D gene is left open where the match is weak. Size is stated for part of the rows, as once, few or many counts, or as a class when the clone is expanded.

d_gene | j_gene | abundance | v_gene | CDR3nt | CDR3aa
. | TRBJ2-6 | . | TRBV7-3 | TGTGCCAGCAGCCCTACAGGGTCTGGGGCCAACGTCCTGACTTTC | CASSPTGSGANVLTF
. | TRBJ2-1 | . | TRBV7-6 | TGTGCCAGCACCCCATCCCATTCCGGGCCGTTCTACGAGCAGTTCTTC | CASTPSHSGPFYEQFF
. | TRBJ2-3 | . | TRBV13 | TGTGCCAGCAGCTTAGTAGTACCCACGGGCCCCGGACAAGGCAGTAAAGACACAGATACGCAGTATTTT | CASSLVVPTGPGQGSKDTDTQYF
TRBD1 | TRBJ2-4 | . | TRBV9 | TGTGCCAGCAGCGTAGGACAGGGCCCGGACATTCAGTACTTC | CASSVGQGPDIQYF
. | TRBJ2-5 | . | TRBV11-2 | TGTGCCAGCAGCCAACTAATAGGGGGATCTCAAGAGACCCAGTACTTC | CASSQLIGGSQETQYF
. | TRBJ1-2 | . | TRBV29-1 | TGCAGCGTTGAAAGCGGCTATGGCTACACCTTC | CSVESGYGYTF
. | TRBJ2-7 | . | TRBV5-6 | TGTGCCAGCAGCTTGGTGATGGGACCTAAGAACGAGCAGTACTTC | CASSLVMGPKNEQYF
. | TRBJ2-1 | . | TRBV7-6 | TGTGCCAGCAGCCCAAATCCGGGGGGCGCAAGCTCCTACAATGAGCAGTTCTTC | CASSPNPGGASSYNEQFF
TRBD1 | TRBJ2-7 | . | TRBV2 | TGTGCCAGCTCGGACAGGGGGGTCTACGAGCAGTACTTC | CASSDRGVYEQYF
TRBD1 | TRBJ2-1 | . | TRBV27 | TGTGCCAGCAGTTTATCCACAGGGGACCCCATCGGGCAGTTCTTC | CASSLSTGDPIGQFF
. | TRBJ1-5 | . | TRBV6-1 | TGTGCCAGCAGTGAAAAGTTGCCAGGGAGGCCTCAGCCCCAGCATTTT | CASSEKLPGRPQPQHF
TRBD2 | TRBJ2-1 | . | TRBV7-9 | TGTGCCAGCACTCAACTAGCGGGGGCTCACAATGAGCAGTTCTTC | CASTQLAGAHNEQFF
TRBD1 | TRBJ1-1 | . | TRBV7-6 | TGTGCCAGCAGCTTATCAGGGACAGGGGCGTCCGGGTATAGATCTGAAGCTTTCTTT | CASSLSGTGASGYRSEAFF
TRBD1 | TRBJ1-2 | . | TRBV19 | TGTGCCAGTAGCCGTAACCGGGACAGCGGAGTCTCCTATGGCTACACCTTC | CASSRNRDSGVSYGYTF
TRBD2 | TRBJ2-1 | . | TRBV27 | TGTGCCACCGTGACTAGCGGGGGACCAAGCTCCTACAATGAGCAGTTCTTC | CATVTSGGPSSYNEQFF
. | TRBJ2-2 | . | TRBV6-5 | TGTGCCAGCAGTTACTACAGGACCACCGGGGAGCTGTTTTTT | CASSYYRTTGELFF
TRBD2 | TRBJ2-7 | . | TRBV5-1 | TGCGCCAGCAGCTTGGCTAGCGGGGGGCCGACCCTCTCCTACGAGCAGTACTTC | CASSLASGGPTLSYEQYF
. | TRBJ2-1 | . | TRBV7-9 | TGTGCCAGCAGCTTAGTGCCACAATTAGGTGAGCAGTTCTTC | CASSLVPQLGEQFF
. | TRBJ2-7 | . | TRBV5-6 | TGTGCCAGCAGCTTCGAGGGGACTCGGGACGAGCAGTACTTC | CASSFEGTRDEQYF
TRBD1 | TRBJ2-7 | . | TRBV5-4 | TGTGCCAGCAGCCCAGCGGGGACAGGGGCATCCGAGCAGTACTTC | CASSPAGTGASEQYF
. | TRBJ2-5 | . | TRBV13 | TGTGCCAGCAGCTTTTCTTCGGGGGAAGAGACCCAGTACTTC | CASSFSSGEETQYF
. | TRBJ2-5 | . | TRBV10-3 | TGTGCCGTCGGACCTAAAGAGACCCAGTACTTC | CAVGPKETQYF
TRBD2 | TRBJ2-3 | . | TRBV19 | TGTGCCAGTAACTCTAACGGGGGGGGCGCGGCCCCGGACCCGCAGTATTTT | CASNSNGGGAAPDPQYF
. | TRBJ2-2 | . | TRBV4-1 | TGCGCCAGCAGCCGAGGCATCAGCACCGGGGAGCTGTTTTTT | CASSRGISTGELFF
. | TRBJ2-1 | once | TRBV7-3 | TGTGCCAGCAGCCCAACTGGGGGGAGCTCCTACAATGAGCAGTTCTTC | CASSPTGGSSYNEQFF
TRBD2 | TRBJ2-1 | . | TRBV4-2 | TGTGCCAGCAGCCAAGATGAGACTAGCGGGGGGAAGTACAATGAGCAGTTCTTC | CASSQDETSGGKYNEQFF
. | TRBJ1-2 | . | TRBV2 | TGTGCCAGCAGTGACGGGGCTAACTATGGCTACACCTTC | CASSDGANYGYTF
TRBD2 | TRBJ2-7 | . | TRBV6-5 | TGTGCCAGCAGTTCTAGCGGCCAATCGGGCGAGCAGTACTTC | CASSSSGQSGEQYF
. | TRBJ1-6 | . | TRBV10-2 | TGCGCCACCGGAAGCTCCTATAATTCACCCCTCCACTTT | CATGSSYNSPLHF
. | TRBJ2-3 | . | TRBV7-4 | TGTGCCAGCAGCCCGTCTAGTGTTGCAGATACGCAGTATTTT | CASSPSSVADTQYF
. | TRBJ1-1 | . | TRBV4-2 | TGTGCCAGCAGCCAAGTGGGTGGTAGCACTGAAGCTTTCTTT | CASSQVGGSTEAFF
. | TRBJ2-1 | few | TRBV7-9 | TGTGCCAGCAGCTTGCCCAATGAGCAGTTCTTC | CASSLPNEQFF